This is a list of T cell receptor beta chains from one sample in a study of T cell responses to AZD1222 COVID-19 vaccine. The table came from immunoSEQ multiplex PCR; TCRdb's copy has only in-frame clones and leaves some out. The sample lists about 170,000 clones, approximately 92% occurring once. This material consisted of peripheral blood, taken on day 0 of AZD1222 vaccination. Receptors were obtained from an adult in good health. CDR3s include the opening cysteine and the closing phenylalanine or tryptophan. A D gene is named only where the DNA matches it firmly. Clone size is given for some rows only: seen once, a few or many times, or a class if the clone is expanded.

V,J,size,D,DNA,CDR3
TRBV6-4,TRBJ2-1,NA,TRBD2,TGTGCCAGCAGAAGTCGGGAGGGCTCCTACAATGAGCAGTTCTTC,CASRSREGSYNEQFF
TRBV29-1,TRBJ2-3,NA,TRBD1,TGCAGCGTTAACAGGGGGAGCACAGATACGCAGTATTTT,CSVNRGSTDTQYF
TRBV21-1,TRBJ2-3,NA,NA,TGTGCCAGCAGCAAAGGGGTTCAAGATACGCAGTATTTT,CASSKGVQDTQYF
TRBV27,TRBJ1-6,NA,NA,TGTGCCAGCAGGGGTCAGGGGAATAATTCACCCCTCCACTTT,CASRGQGNNSPLHF
TRBV13,TRBJ2-3,NA,NA,TGTGCCAGCAGCCTGCGGGACAACGGTTACACAGATACGCAGTATTTT,CASSLRDNGYTDTQYF
TRBV30,TRBJ1-5,once,NA,TGTGCCTGGAGTGTACAAGGGTTCGATCAGCCCCAGCATTTT,CAWSVQGFDQPQHF
TRBV30,TRBJ1-1,NA,TRBD1,TGTGCCTGGAGTGTAGTAGGGACAGCTACATCGGTGGCTTTCTTT,CAWSVVGTATSVAFF
TRBV7-8,TRBJ1-5,once,TRBD1,TGTGCCAGCAGCCCCCACAGGGGAAAGACCGGAAAAGACAATCAGCCCCAGCATTTT,CASSPHRGKTGKDNQPQHF
TRBV7-3,TRBJ1-2,once,NA,TGTGCCAGCAGCTCGCCCGCGGGGGGGGCGCAAGGTGAAGGCTACACCTTC,CASSSPAGGAQGEGYTF
TRBV27,TRBJ2-1,NA,NA,TGTGCCAGCAGACAGTCCGGACACGGACGCAATGAGCAGTTCTTC,CASRQSGHGRNEQFF
TRBV25-1,TRBJ1-4,NA,NA,TGTGCCAGCAGTGACCCCGTCCCCAGCCATGAAAAACTGTTTTTT,CASSDPVPSHEKLFF
TRBV4-3,TRBJ1-2,NA,NA,TGCGCCAGCAGCCCTCTGTCGGGCAGCCAGTCTAACTATGGCTACACCTTC,CASSPLSGSQSNYGYTF
TRBV2,TRBJ2-3,NA,NA,TGTGCCAGCAGTGAAGGCGGGGGCACAGATACGCAGTATTTT,CASSEGGGTDTQYF
TRBV5-6,TRBJ1-1,once,NA,TGTGCCAGCAGCCCCGGGACGGATTACACTGAAGCTTTCTTT,CASSPGTDYTEAFF
TRBV2,TRBJ2-3,NA,NA,TGTGCCAGCAGTGAGGTGGGGCGCAGAGATACGCAGTATTTT,CASSEVGRRDTQYF
TRBV18,TRBJ2-7,NA,NA,TGTGCCAGCTCACCGGGGGGTGTTTATGAGCAGTACTTC,CASSPGGVYEQYF
TRBV7-3,TRBJ2-7,NA,TRBD1,TGTGCCAGCAGCTTATCCCCAGGGGGCGAGCAGTACTTC,CASSLSPGGEQYF
TRBV24-1,TRBJ2-2,NA,NA,TGTGCCACCAGTGCACAGGGTGGAACCGGGGAGCTGTTTTTT,CATSAQGGTGELFF
TRBV11-2,TRBJ1-5,NA,NA,TGTGCCAGCAGCTGGCGTGGATCCCTGATCGAGCCCCAGCATTTT,CASSWRGSLIEPQHF
TRBV27,TRBJ1-1,NA,TRBD1,TGTGCCAGCAGTCCGCACGGGACAGGAATGAACACTGAAGCTTTCTTT,CASSPHGTGMNTEAFF
TRBV7-9,TRBJ2-3,NA,NA,TGTGCCAGCAGCTTAGGGCAGGGGACAGATACGCAGTATTTT,CASSLGQGTDTQYF
TRBV10-3,TRBJ2-7,NA,NA,TGTGCCATCAGTGACTCTCAGGGACCCTCCTACGAGCAGTACTTC,CAISDSQGPSYEQYF
TRBV11-2,TRBJ2-1,NA,NA,TGTGCCAGCAGCCCGCGGGACAGAGCCTACAATGAGCAGTTCTTC,CASSPRDRAYNEQFF
TRBV7-2,TRBJ2-1,NA,NA,TGTGCCAGCAGCTTTTCGGAAAACAATGAGCAGTTCTTC,CASSFSENNEQFF
TRBV14,TRBJ2-2,medium-sized,NA,TGTGCCCCGAATTCAGGGGAGCTGTTTTTT,CAPNSGELFF
TRBV27,TRBJ1-3,NA,NA,TGTGCCAGCAGCAGGGTTGGTGGAAACACCATATATTTT,CASSRVGGNTIYF
TRBV14,TRBJ1-5,NA,NA,TGTGCCAGCAGCCATTTCCAGCCCCAGCATTTT,CASSHFQPQHF
TRBV4-3,TRBJ1-2,NA,NA,TGCGCCAGCAGCCAAGTGGCGGGAAACTATGGCTACACCTTC,CASSQVAGNYGYTF
TRBV7-8,TRBJ1-1,NA,TRBD1,TGTGCCAGCCTAAAGGGGGCGAACACTGAAGCTTTCTTT,CASLKGANTEAFF
TRBV9,TRBJ2-1,NA,NA,TGTGCCAGCAGCCTCTACAATGAGCAGTTCTTC,CASSLYNEQFF
TRBV7-3,TRBJ1-1,NA,TRBD1,TGTGCCAGCAGCTCCCAGGGGGGCACTGAAGCTTTCTTT,CASSSQGGTEAFF